Listed here is a single T cell receptor beta chain. These data are taken from a study of blood T cell repertoires in COVID-19. Study overall: Spain, Italy and the United States supplied samples that represented acute and convalescent COVID-19. PBMCs, B-cell-depleted T cells, or T cells provided the cDNA or gDNA that made up the material.

Looked up from germline, CDR1 is SNHLY and CDR2 is FYNNEI. The CDR3 totals 14 residues. The V and J ends lost 7 bases and 1 base respectively, with 14 bases between them. As originally analysed: Amplification of reference gene primers was used by the study to estimate nucleated cell counts. Here immunoSEQ multiplex PCR was the method, and the copy in TCRdb shows in-frame clones only, minus some. That table supplies the V and J calls and clone size; D and trimming were determined from the DNA. The table includes 220,000 or so clones, 80% to 85% detected once. This clonotype was sampled from a woman aged 55 to 70 with acute or convalescent COVID-19. This rearrangement joins TRBV2 to TRBJ2-7, with D possibly TRBD1 on 5 matching bases. The sequencing sample was made of peripheral blood. CDR3 region: CASTDPDRSYEQYF. CDR3 DNA: TGTGCCAGCACTGACCCTGACAGATCCTACGAGCAGTACTTC.